The 22 T cell receptor beta chains below come from one sample, sequenced in a study of cytomegalovirus exposure and HLA in healthy donors. PCR used 60 Vbeta primers and 13 Jbeta primers. Repertoires were generated with immunoSEQ multiplex PCR, while TCRdb's copy carries only in-frame clones and drops some. Of about 130,000 clones listed, roughly 80% are singletons. Sequenced material: PBMCs. The receptors originated from a woman aged 50 to 60 in good health and CMV-seropositive.

The chain carries TRBV7-9 and TRBJ2-7; 7 bases agree with TRBD2. CDR1 and CDR2 from the germline V gene are SEHNR and FQNEAQ (reference sequence). This CDR3 is built from 16 residues. J was trimmed by 0 bases and V by 5 bases; bases with no gene match: 10. The CDR3 coding sequence is TGTGCCAGCAGCGGGGAGGGACTGCAATACTCCTACGAGCAGTACTTC. This gives the protein CASSGEGLQYSYEQYF.

The gene calls are TRBV5-1 and TRBJ2-2; D not certain. Germline values: CDR1 SGHRS, CDR2 YFSETQ. Trimming stripped 4 bases from V and 1 base from J, with 14 bases between. This CDR3 has 16 amino acids. Written as DNA, the CDR3 is TGCGCCAGCAGCCCCCACACCGTTGAGAACACCGGGGAGCTGTTTTTT. Residues: CASSPHTVENTGELFF.

Turning to this clone: The sample carries other DNA sequences with the same CDR3. The chain recombines TRBV28 with TRBJ2-7, with TRBD1 identical over 8 bases. Per the germline V gene, CDR1 is MDHEN and CDR2 is SYDVKM. Trimming took 3 bases from V and 4 from J; bases not matched to a gene: 11. The CDR3 sequence is 16 residues long. CDR3 sequence (DNA): TGTGCCAGCAGTTTTACCCTCCGGGACAGGCTTTACGAGCAGTACTTC. It encodes CASSFTLRDRLYEQYF.

The chain carries TRBV14 and TRBJ2-7; unclear D gene. V lost 1 base, J lost 3 bases, and 7 bases lay in between. This CDR3 is 13 amino acids long. The germline gives CDR1 SGHDN, CDR2 FVKESK. The CDR3 DNA follows: TGTGCCAGCAGCCAAGGGCGGAACTACGAGCAGTACTTC. Amino acids: CASSQGRNYEQYF.

This clone was counted once. The V gene is TRBV7-6, the J gene TRBJ2-5; 10 nucleotides agree with TRBD2. Germline V gene lookup returns CDR1 SGHVS and CDR2 FNYEAQ. The CDR3 consists of 14 residues. Trimming removed 4 bases from V and 4 bases from J; junction bases left unmatched: 3. The CDR3 nucleotides are TGTGCCAGCAGCTATCTAGCGGGGGTAGAGACCCAGTACTTC. Its protein product is CASSYLAGVETQYF. The full variable domain, in which reference TRBV7-6 and TRBJ2-5 provide the parts outside the CDR3, is GAGVSQSPRYKVTKRGQDVALRCDPISGHVSLYWYRQALGQGPEFLTYFNYEAQQDKSGLPNDRFSAERPEGSISTLTIQRTEQRDSAMYRCASSYLAGVETQYFGPGTRLLVL.

CDR3 nucleotides: TGTGCCAGTAGTATAGAAGGGGGCGCGGAAGCTTTCTTT. It yields the protein CASSIEGGAEAFF. The chain joins TRBV19 to TRBJ1-1; 7 nucleotides line up with TRBD1. V lost 0 bases, J lost 8 bases, and 3 bases stayed unmatched. Germline V gene lookup returns CDR1 LNHDA and CDR2 SQIVND (reference sequence). This CDR3 has 13 amino acids.

V is TRBV7-8 and J is TRBJ2-7; 9 bases agree with TRBD1. Trimming cost V 4 bases and J 7 bases; bases outside gene matches: 11. Germline V lookup: CDR1 SGHVS, CDR2 FQNEAQ. This CDR3 contains 15 residues. CDR3 sequence (DNA): TGTGCCAGCAGCTCCCACCAACAGGGGGCGCGTGAGCAGTACTTC. This translates into CASSSHQQGAREQYF.

The chain uses TRBV4-3 and TRBJ1-3; D is perhaps TRBD1 (5 bases). V was shortened by 4 bases and J by 0 bases, with 10 bases between the two germline ends. The CDR3 length is 15 residues. Germline-derived CDR1 and CDR2 are LGHNA and YSLEER. CDR3 nucleotides: TGCGCCAGCAGCCCCGACAGATTCTCTGGAAACACCATATATTTT. Its translation: CASSPDRFSGNTIYF.

The CDR3 loop reads CASSVGSRDSLQYF. The CDR3 DNA sequence: TGTGCCAGCAGCGTAGGTTCGAGGGACTCTCTCCAGTATTTT. This chain uses TRBV9 with TRBJ2-3; D is perhaps TRBD2 (6 bases). V was clipped by 0 bases and J by 12 bases, with 17 bases between them. The CDR3 spans 14 residues. The V gene's germline CDR1 is SGDLS and CDR2 YYNGEE.

The chain combines TRBV7-9 with TRBJ2-2, with 7 bases lining up with TRBD1. The CDR3 length is 16 residues. Germline assignment: CDR1 SEHNR and CDR2 FQNEAQ (reference sequence). V shed 3 bases, J shed 1 base, and the junction held 5 bases outside the gene matches. CDR3 sequence (DNA): TGTGCCAGCAGCTTGTGGAGACAGGGGAACACCGGGGAGCTGTTTTTT. Amino acid sequence: CASSLWRQGNTGELFF. The variable domain in full, with the rest retrieved from reference TRBV7-9 and TRBJ2-2, is DTGVSQNPRHKITKRGQNVTFRCDPISEHNRLYWYRQTLGQGPEFLTYFQNEAQLEKSRLLSDRFSAERPKGSFSTLEIQRTEQGDSAMYLCASSLWRQGNTGELFFGEGSRLTVL.

This chain joins TRBV6-5 and TRBJ2-1, with 9 nucleotides matching TRBD2. The CDR3 spans 15 residues. J was trimmed by 12 bases and V by 2 bases; bases with no gene match: 11. Germline V gives CDR1 MNHEY, CDR2 SVGAGI. The CDR3 spells CASSYMPASGVGQFF. For the CDR3, the DNA is TGTGCCAGCAGTTACATGCCGGCTAGCGGGGTTGGGCAGTTCTTC.

The chain links TRBV5-1 to TRBJ2-5; 8 nucleotides line up with TRBD1. The junction had 5 bases not matched to a gene; V was cut back by 2 bases and J by 5 bases. Germline V lookup: CDR1 SGHRS, CDR2 YFSETQ. The CDR3 runs to 14 residues. The CDR3 DNA follows: TGCGCCAGCAGCTTCGGACAGGGCAGCGAGACCCAGTACTTC. Translating it yields CASSFGQGSETQYF.

CDR3 bases: TGTGCCAGTAGTATCAGAACGGGTCAGCCCCAGCATTTT. Protein: CASSIRTGQPQHF. V is TRBV19 and J is TRBJ1-5; no firm D call. Trimming cost V 3 bases and J 6 bases, with 9 bases left between them. This CDR3 has 13 amino acids. In germline, CDR1 is LNHDA, CDR2 SQIVND (reference sequence).

This clone was seen a handful of times. The chain carries TRBV7-9 and TRBJ2-1; 7 bases are a match to TRBD2. Unmatched junction bases numbered 4, after V lost 4 bases and J lost 7 bases. The CDR3 sequence is 13 residues long. Germline V gives CDR1 SEHNR, CDR2 FQNEAQ (reference sequence). The CDR3 coding sequence is TGTGCCAGCAGCTCCCTAGCGGTTAATGAGCAGTTCTTC. Translation gives CASSSLAVNEQFF.

The rearrangement joins TRBV5-1 to TRBJ2-6; 8 nucleotides line up with TRBD2. The CDR3 spans 16 residues. Germline values: CDR1 SGHRS, CDR2 YFSETQ. Trimming removed 6 bases from V and 0 bases from J; junction bases left unmatched: 5. CDR3 in amino acids: CASTELAGSGANVLTF. The CDR3 region has the DNA TGCGCCAGCACCGAGCTAGCGGGCTCTGGGGCCAACGTCCTGACTTTC.

J is TRBJ2-7 and V is TRBV7-2; possible D gene TRBD2, 5 bases. Trimming stripped 2 bases from V and 3 bases from J, with 11 bases between. CDR1 and CDR2 (germline): SGHTA, FQGNSA. This CDR3 comprises 14 residues. CDR3 DNA: TGTGCCAGCAGCTTATCAGGCGGGTTCTACGAGCAGTACTTC. This gives the protein CASSLSGGFYEQYF.

This clone was recorded only once. The chain is built from TRBV7-6 and TRBJ2-2, with TRBD1 as a possible D gene (6 bases). Trimming took off 2 bases at V and 7 bases at J, with 8 bases between the two ends. Germline CDR1 is SGHVS and CDR2 is FNYEAQ. The CDR3 is 13 residues long. The chain's CDR3 is CASSLNRDGELFF. The CDR3 DNA reads as TGTGCCAGCAGCTTAAACAGGGACGGGGAGCTGTTTTTT.

The chain employs TRBV10-3 and TRBJ2-3; D unclear. Germline CDR1 reads ENHRY; CDR2 reads SYGVKD. Trimming left V 3 bases short and J 4 bases short, with 14 bases between. There are 15 residues in the CDR3. The CDR3 nucleotides read TGTGCCATCAGTGAACAGCCGGTGGTCGCAGATACGCAGTATTTT. Translation gives CAISEQPVVADTQYF.

CDR3: CASSLGSLNTEAFF. The CDR3, as DNA: TGCGCCAGCAGCTTGGGTAGCTTGAACACTGAAGCTTTCTTT. The genes are TRBV5-1 and TRBJ1-1; D not certain. The CDR3 totals 14 residues. V was clipped by 0 bases and J by 0 bases, with 6 bases between them. CDR1 is SGHRS and CDR2 is YFSETQ in the germline V gene.

The V and J genes are TRBV4-3 and TRBJ1-2; no clear D. The CDR3 is made up of 13 amino acids. Germline assignment: CDR1 LGHNA and CDR2 YSLEER. V was clipped by 0 bases and J by 8 bases, with 10 bases between them. The CDR3 region is CASSQDWGDGYTF. The CDR3, as DNA: TGCGCCAGCAGCCAAGATTGGGGAGACGGCTACACCTTC.

The CDR3: CASSSGSHNEQFF. The CDR3 nucleotides read TGCGCCAGCAGCTCCGGGAGTCACAATGAGCAGTTCTTC. The V gene is TRBV5-1, the J gene TRBJ2-1; D may be TRBD2 (6 bases). CDR3 length equals 13 residues. The germline gives CDR1 SGHRS, CDR2 YFSETQ. The ends were cut back, 3 bases at V and 5 bases at J, with 9 bases in the middle.

V is TRBV30 and J is TRBJ1-4; D remains ambiguous. The CDR3 length is 17 residues. With 4 bases removed from V and 3 bases from J, the gap between germline ends came to 21 bases. Germline V gene data show CDR1 as GTSNPN and CDR2 as SVGIG (reference sequence). CDR3: CAWTTRSQRISNEKLFF. The CDR3 DNA reads as TGTGCCTGGACCACGCGATCCCAACGCATTTCTAATGAAAAACTGTTTTTT.